The present TCR beta chain was sequenced within a study of CD8+ T cells in alopecia areata. V was shortened by 2 bases and J by 0 bases, with 17 bases between the two germline ends. This CDR3 is built from 19 residues. Per the germline V gene, CDR1 is KGHSH and CDR2 is LQKENI. The authors extracted RNA and reverse transcribed it into cDNA as the sequencing template. The protocol was immunoSEQ multiplex PCR, while the TCRdb copy is restricted to in-frame clones and leaves out a portion. The sample comprises hundreds of thousands of clones, more than 45% of which are singletons, and under 0.5% rests with the top ten.

This TCR came from a human donor with alopecia areata. The rearrangement links TRBV18 to TRBJ2-6; perhaps TRBD1 as D (6 bases). The sample here was CD4+ T cells sorted from blood, taken at week 0. The CDR3 coding sequence is TGTGCCAGCTCACCAACCGACAGGTCCCCCCGCTCTGGGGCCAACGTCCTGACTTTC. Amino acid sequence: CASSPTDRSPRSGANVLTF.